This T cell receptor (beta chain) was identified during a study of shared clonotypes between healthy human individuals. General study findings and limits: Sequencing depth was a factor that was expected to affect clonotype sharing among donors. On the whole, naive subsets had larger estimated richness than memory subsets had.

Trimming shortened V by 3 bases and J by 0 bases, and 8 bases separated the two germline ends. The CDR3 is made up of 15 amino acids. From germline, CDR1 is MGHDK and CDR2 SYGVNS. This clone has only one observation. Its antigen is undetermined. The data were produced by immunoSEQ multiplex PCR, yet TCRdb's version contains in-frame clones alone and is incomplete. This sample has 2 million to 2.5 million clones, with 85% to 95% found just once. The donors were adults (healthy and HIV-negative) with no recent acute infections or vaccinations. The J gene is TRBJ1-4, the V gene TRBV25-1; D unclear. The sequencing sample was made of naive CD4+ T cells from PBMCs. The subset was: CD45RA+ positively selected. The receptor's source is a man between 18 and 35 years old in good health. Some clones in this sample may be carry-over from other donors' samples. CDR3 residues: CASSDTAPTNEKLFF. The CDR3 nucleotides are TGTGCCAGCAGTGATACAGCCCCAACTAATGAAAAACTGTTTTTT.